The entry below gives a single T cell receptor (beta chain) sequence along with its context. There is no known antigen for this receptor. Base qualities are missing; no much larger clone stands one base away. During the collection period, no immune events, such as infections, were documented for the healthy donors. Healthy-donor blood repertoires served as a training cohort to calibrate time-dependent variance in a beta-binomial model of T-cell clone differential abundance. The training cohort included 10 or so healthy donors, of whom 3 were female and 7 were male. The donors were between roughly 29 and 65 years old, with an average age of 43 years. Obtained from a commercial supplier, whole blood was collected from each healthy donor at three time points set around 13 days apart. Genomic DNA was extracted from unsorted whole blood for immunosequencing. This entry comes from a study of identifying expanded T cells in peripheral blood (dated by TCRdb to between 2019 and 2020). About the investigation overall: Four technical replicates, made by sequencing separate aliquots from the same pool of genomic DNA, were compared pairwise. Overall study outcomes, separate from this receptor: The authors expected that over much longer intervals, such as months to years, biological variance in healthy repertoires might increase even further. In all healthy donors, the variance in clone template counts between samples taken roughly two weeks apart rose significantly as total template count increased. Across all healthy-donor time intervals, the beta-binomial model significantly lowered both the number of clones called differentially abundant and the false-positive rate. About 1.3 differentially abundant clones were flagged by the binomial model between technical replicates, whereas about 15 and 19 were flagged over approximately two weeks and four weeks, respectively.

The immunoSEQ Assay, which relies on bias-controlled multiplex PCR amplification of genomic DNA, was used to profile TCRbeta CDR3 regions. As for the authors' bioinformatics: The absolute abundance of each unique TCRbeta CDR3 region was quantified after sequences were collapsed and filtered. Two models were used to test differential abundance: a binomial model (Fisher-equivalent) and a beta-binomial model that adds time-dependent variance fitted from healthy donors. Clones with fewer than 5 combined templates were removed, and differential abundance was called for clones with a Benjamini-Hochberg FDR below 0.01. Using the form v = (b*log(k)+a)^2, the beta-binomial variance was modeled as a function of the total template count across the two samples. TCRdb's version of the immuneACCESS table is confined to in-frame rearrangements and falls short of the full clone set. An unresolved V gene accounts for under half of the shortfall where checked; the remainder is of unknown origin. Clone size and the V and J calls come from that table; the DNA yielded D and trimming. For this sample there are around 130,000 clones; approximately 86% appear just once. The ten biggest clones cover about 8% of the sample.

Trimming costs V 6 bases and J 3 bases, and their ends lie 9 bases apart. The CDR3 sequence holds 11 residues, the cysteine and phenylalanine included. This entry keeps only the CDR3 DNA: 33 bases, framed from base 1. For CDR1 and CDR2, the germline V gene lists SQVTM and ANQGSEA. The chain was built from TRBV29-1 and TRBJ2-7; no D segment can be confidently identified. Sequencing used blood. The clonotype was recovered from a person aged 18 to 75 in good health. The CDR3 in this case is CSVLDGYEQYF. The nucleotides are TGCAGCGTCCTGGACGGCTACGAGCAGTACTTC.